These 28 T cell receptor beta chains came from one sample sequenced in a study of blood T cells in healthy people across ages. For the second PCR, which ran for roughly 7 to 11 cycles, a sample-barcoded 5' primer and a J-beta primer mix were used. A single record per CDR3 protein comes from TCRdb applying MiXCR to the 5' RACE reads. The sample carries a few hundred thousand distinct CDR3 sequences, 45% to 60% recorded once. Sequenced sample: blood. All receptors derive from a man between 60 and 70 years old in good health.

The chain couples TRBV9 to TRBJ2-3; D is unclear. CDR3 length equals 14 residues. The germline CDR1 and CDR2 sequences are SGDLS and YYNGEE. Trimming removed 0 bases from V and 4 bases from J, with 9 bases in between. CDR3 region: CASSVDPVPDTQYF. CDR3 DNA: TGTGCCAGCAGCGTAGACCCCGTCCCAGATACGCAGTATTTT.

The chain couples TRBV20-1 to TRBJ2-7, with D hard to call. V was clipped by 5 bases and J by 1 base, with 15 bases between them. The CDR3 is 14 amino acids. The germline V gene has CDR1 DFQATT and CDR2 SNEGSKA (reference sequence). CDR3 amino acids: CSASPPTQSYEQYF. CDR3 in DNA: TGCAGTGCTTCCCCTCCGACTCAATCCTACGAGCAGTACTTC.

Details on this clonotype: The junction differs from germline at one of its ends, possibly a read error. V is TRBV20-1 and J is TRBJ2-1; no clear D. The CDR3 covers 12 residues. Germline lookup yields CDR1 DFQATT and CDR2 SNEGSKA (reference sequence). In nucleotides, the CDR3 is TGCAGTGCTACCAATGGGTACAATGAGCAGTTATTC. Amino acids: CSATNGYNEQLF.

This clonotype has more than one count but fewer than ten. The chain has TRBV9 and TRBJ1-6, with no clear D. Trimming removed 4 bases at V and 8 bases at J, with 10 bases between. The CDR3 is made up of 13 amino acids. The germline V gene has CDR1 SGDLS and CDR2 YYNGEE. CDR3 DNA sequence: TGTGCCAGCAGCCTTGAAAGGGATTCACCCCTCCACTTT. Protein: CASSLERDSPLHF.

This clonotype has just one count. This chain links TRBV6-1 with TRBJ2-7; 9 bases match TRBD2. Germline V gene data show CDR1 as MNHNS and CDR2 as SASEGT. This CDR3 is built from 15 residues. Trimming took 1 base from V and 2 from J; bases not matched to a gene: 3. DNA of the CDR3: TGTGCCAGCAGTGAAGAGGCTAGCGGGGCCTACGAGCAGTACTTC. It translates to CASSEEASGAYEQYF.

The V gene is TRBV6-6, the J gene TRBJ2-7, with D possibly matching TRBD1 (5 bases). CDR1 is MNHNY and CDR2 is SVGAGI in the germline V gene (reference sequence). V was shortened by 5 bases and J by 2 bases, with 16 bases between the two germline ends. The CDR3 runs to 15 residues. CDR3 sequence reads: CASSPGPRATYEQYF. In nucleotides, the CDR3 is TGTGCCAGCAGTCCGGGCCCCAGGGCTACCTACGAGCAGTACTTC.

In this sample, this clonotype turned up a few times. The V call is TRBV7-3, the J call TRBJ2-1, with TRBD2 identical over 9 bases. The CDR3 loop spans 16 amino acids. Germline V lookup: CDR1 SGHTA, CDR2 FQGTGA. Trimming removed 2 bases from V and 3 bases from J; junction bases left unmatched: 5. The CDR3 DNA reads TGTGCCAGCAGCTTACTAGCGGGGAATATCTACAATGAGCAGTTCTTC. This gives the protein CASSLLAGNIYNEQFF.

This rearrangement joins TRBV6-5 to TRBJ1-5, with 9 positions matching TRBD1. This CDR3 contains 15 residues. Germline V gene sequence: CDR1 MNHEY, CDR2 SVGAGI. Trimming took 6 bases from V and 3 from J; bases not matched to a gene: 6. As DNA, the CDR3 is TGTGCCAGCAGCTCGGACAGGGGAAACAATCAGCCCCAGCATTTT. As protein: CASSSDRGNNQPQHF.

The gene calls are TRBV29-1 and TRBJ2-3; maybe TRBD2 (6 bases). Trimming cost V 8 bases and J 6 bases, with 15 bases left between them. CDR1 and CDR2 from the germline V gene are SQVTM and ANQGSEA. This CDR3 contains 12 residues. CDR3 sequence: CSYPTAGDTQYF. CDR3 DNA: TGCAGCTACCCTACCGCGGGGGATACGCAGTATTTT.

The chain joins TRBV9 to TRBJ2-1; 9 bases align to TRBD2. The CDR3 is made up of 15 amino acids. CDR1 SGDLS and CDR2 YYNGEE come from the germline V gene. The ends lost 4 bases at V and 7 bases at J; junction bases unmatched: 9. The CDR3 region is CASSPPGLARNEQFF. CDR3 DNA sequence: TGTGCCAGCAGCCCCCCAGGACTAGCGAGAAATGAGCAGTTCTTC.

V gene TRBV5-1 combines with J gene TRBJ2-1; TRBD1 agrees at 10 bases. The CDR3 spans 15 residues. V shed 2 bases, J shed 5 bases, and the junction held 4 bases outside the gene matches. CDR1 is SGHRS and CDR2 is YFSETQ in the germline V gene. The CDR3 sequence: CASSFTGTGDNEQFF. The CDR3 coding sequence is TGCGCCAGCAGCTTTACCGGGACAGGGGACAATGAGCAGTTCTTC. The full variable domain, rest sourced from reference TRBV5-1 and TRBJ2-1, is KAGVTQTPRYLIKTRGQQVTLSCSPISGHRSVSWYQQTPGQGLQFLFEYFSETQRNKGNFPGRFSGRQFSNSRSEMNVSTLELGDSALYLCASSFTGTGDNEQFFGPGTRLTVL.

V usage is TRBV6-5 and J usage is TRBJ2-7, with 11 bases that match TRBD2. The CDR3 is 15 residues long. The V gene's germline CDR1 is MNHEY and CDR2 SVGAGI. V shed 1 base and J 4 bases; nucleotides not matched to a gene: 3. The CDR3 sequence is CASSYFGLAGYEQYF. The CDR3 coding sequence is TGTGCCAGCAGTTACTTCGGACTAGCGGGTTACGAGCAGTACTTC.

This sequence joins TRBV6-5 and TRBJ2-7, with 12 nucleotides matching TRBD1. Germline-derived CDR1 and CDR2 are MNHEY and SVGAGI. This CDR3 comprises 16 residues. V shed 5 bases, J shed 7 bases, and the junction held 12 bases outside the gene matches. The CDR3 loop is CASSPISGQGAGEQYF. The DNA of the CDR3 is TGTGCCAGCAGTCCGATTTCGGGACAGGGGGCGGGAGAGCAGTACTTC.

The V gene is TRBV12-3 or TRBV12-4, the J gene TRBJ2-1; D is possibly TRBD1 (6 bases). The CDR3 runs 15 residues. Trimming pared 6 bases from V and 0 bases from J, leaving 12 bases between. CDR3 protein: CASRRDTSSYNEQFF. The CDR3 DNA follows: TGTGCCAGCAGGAGGGACACCAGCTCCTACAATGAGCAGTTCTTC.

CDR3: CSATPITYNSPLHF. The CDR3 coding sequence is TGCAGTGCTACTCCCATTACCTATAATTCACCCCTCCACTTT. This chain uses TRBV20-1 with TRBJ1-6; D remains ambiguous. The CDR3 contains 14 residues. V shed 4 bases and J shed 2 bases, with 9 bases lying between them. Germline CDR1 is DFQATT and CDR2 is SNEGSKA (reference sequence).

The chain employs TRBV10-2 and TRBJ2-3; D might be TRBD1 (6 bases). Germline lookup yields CDR1 WSHSY and CDR2 SAAADI. The CDR3 is 16 amino acids. Trimming took off 2 bases at V and 2 bases at J, with 14 bases between the two ends. The CDR3 DNA is TGCGCCAGCAGTGAGAGGCAGGGGATCGCCACAGATACGCAGTATTTT. Residues: CASSERQGIATDTQYF.

The rearrangement joins TRBV4-3 to TRBJ2-1; 7 positions match TRBD1. The CDR3 runs 16 residues. CDR1 LGHNA and CDR2 YSLEER come from the germline V gene. The V gene end was trimmed by 3 bases and the J gene end by 0 bases; junction bases not matched to a gene: 5. The CDR3 DNA is TGCGCCAGCAGCCACCGGACAGGCAGCTCCTACAATGAGCAGTTCTTC. Translating it yields CASSHRTGSSYNEQFF.

The chain is built from TRBV3-1 and TRBJ2-5; TRBD2 might be the D (6 bases). Germline V lookup: CDR1 LGHDT, CDR2 YNNKEL (reference sequence). This CDR3 has 14 amino acids. V shed 0 bases and J shed 11 bases, with 16 bases lying between them. The CDR3 loop reads CASSQDQGWREQYF. In nucleotides, the CDR3 is TGTGCCAGCAGCCAAGATCAGGGATGGAGGGAGCAGTACTTC.

Turning to this clonotype: At one end, the junction sequence differs from germline, possibly due to a read error. The chain uses TRBV27 and TRBJ1-2; 7 nucleotides match TRBD1. The CDR3 runs to 16 residues. Germline lookup yields CDR1 MNHEY and CDR2 SMNVEV (reference sequence). This chain's CDR3 is CASSSRGARVNYGCTF. CDR3 sequence (DNA): TGTGCCAGCAGTTCCAGGGGGGCCAGGGTTAACTATGGCTGCACCTTC.

This clonotype was counted many times. V usage is TRBV10-3 and J usage is TRBJ2-7, with unresolved D. The V end was cut by 2 bases, the J end by 10 bases, with 9 bases between. In germline, CDR1 is ENHRY, CDR2 SYGVKD. The CDR3 spans 11 residues. Here the CDR3 reads CAISEGSDQYF. The CDR3 region has the DNA TGTGCCATCAGTGAGGGGTCTGATCAGTACTTC.

The chain carries TRBV4-3 and TRBJ2-1; unclear D gene. CDR1 LGHNA and CDR2 YSLEER come from the germline V gene. Trimming removed 1 base from V and 5 bases from J, with 6 bases in between. The CDR3 sequence is 13 residues long. The CDR3 region has the DNA TGCGCCAGCAGCCAAGGGATGAACAATGAGCAGTTCTTC. Its protein product is CASSQGMNNEQFF.

Concerning this clonotype: A much larger clone differs from this one at a single base, so this may be a read error. The chain recombines TRBV29-1 with TRBJ2-7; 8 bases are a match to TRBD1. Germline V gene data show CDR1 as SQVTM and CDR2 as ANQGSEA. The CDR3 is made up of 14 amino acids. CDR3 region: CNVAPGTGSYEQYF. In DNA form, the CDR3 reads TGCAACGTTGCCCCGGGGACAGGAAGCTACGAGCAGTACTTC.

This clonotype was observed many times. This rearrangement joins TRBV7-3 to TRBJ2-3; D gene unclear. Germline values: CDR1 SGHTA, CDR2 FQGTGA. The CDR3 has 14 residues. Trimming shortened V by 2 bases and J by 0 bases, and 6 bases separated the two germline ends. The CDR3 sequence is CASSLDVSTDTQYF. As DNA, the CDR3 is TGTGCCAGCAGCTTAGACGTAAGCACAGATACGCAGTATTTT.

The chain combines TRBV7-6 with TRBJ2-5; TRBD1 agrees at 7 bases. Judging by the DNA end, TRBJ2-7 fits better; the J call may be wrong. There are 15 residues in the CDR3. CDR1 and CDR2 from the germline V gene are SGHVS and FNYEAQ. CDR3 nucleotide sequence: TGTGCCAGCAGCTTACGGGCAGGGGGATCGGACGAGCAGTACTTC. Its protein product is CASSLRAGGSDEQYF.

This chain joins TRBV12-3 or TRBV12-4 and TRBJ1-5, with a possible D match to TRBD1 (6 bases). V gave up 2 bases and J gave up 6 bases, with 14 bases separating them. This CDR3 spans 15 amino acids. The DNA for the CDR3 is TGTGCCAGCAGTTTAACAGGGATGCGGAGTCAGCCCCAGCATTTT. Protein sequence: CASSLTGMRSQPQHF.

This clonotype has more than one count but fewer than ten. This chain connects TRBV19 to TRBJ2-7; TRBD1 matches at 8 bases. The CDR3 is 14 residues long. The germline gives CDR1 LNHDA, CDR2 SQIVND (reference sequence). Germline trimming cut 4 bases from V and 2 bases from J; bases unmatched to any gene: 4. CDR3: CASSRWTGTYEQYF. In nucleotides, the CDR3 is TGTGCCAGTAGTAGATGGACAGGGACCTACGAGCAGTACTTC.

V gene TRBV19 combines with J gene TRBJ2-5; the match to TRBD1 covers 7 bases. V trimming: 3 bases; J trimming: 3 bases; junction bases outside the gene matches: 4. Germline CDR1 is LNHDA and CDR2 is SQIVND (reference sequence). This CDR3 is 14 amino acids long. This CDR3 is CASSMTGLKETQYF. The CDR3 DNA reads TGTGCCAGTAGTATGACAGGGCTTAAAGAGACCCAGTACTTC. The full variable domain, in which reference TRBV19 and TRBJ2-5 provide the parts outside the CDR3, is DGGITQSPKYLFRKEGQNVTLSCEQNLNHDAMYWYRQDPGQGLRLIYYSQIVNDFQKGDIAEGYSVSREKKESFPLTVTSAQKNPTAFYLCASSMTGLKETQYFGPGTRLLVL.

This clonotype has at least ten counts. This chain's CDR3 is CASSLPQGRDGYTF. CDR3 nucleotide sequence: TGTGCCAGCAGTTTACCGCAGGGAAGAGATGGCTACACCTTC. The chain links TRBV28 to TRBJ1-2, with a possible D match to TRBD1 (5 bases). The CDR3 extends over 14 amino acids. The V gene's germline CDR1 is MDHEN and CDR2 SYDVKM. V lost 2 bases to trimming and J lost 6 bases, with 13 bases between them.